The 27 T cell receptor beta chains listed next were all sequenced from one sample in a study of naive and memory T cell subsets. This sample's treatment: skin biopsy from PPD injection site in Mantoux-positive individual. TCR cDNA received a 3' ligated oligonucleotide that carried a UMI. The SP2 primer and nested alpha and beta constant region primers amplified ligated cDNA in four rounds. TCRdb reprocessed the UMI-ligation and nested PCR reads with MiXCR, giving one entry per CDR3 protein. The table has tens of thousands of distinct CDR3 sequences, roughly 6.6% seen once. Source: skin, taken from a tuberculin skin test site. The receptors come from an adult in good health.

This clonotype has only a few counts. The chain links TRBV27 to TRBJ1-1, with no clear D. There are 14 residues in the CDR3. Per germline, CDR1 MNHEY and CDR2 SMNVEV (reference sequence). V was shortened by 6 bases and J by 5 bases, with 16 bases between the two germline ends. Here the CDR3 reads CASRGSLSRTEAFF. CDR3 in DNA: TGTGCCAGCAGGGGGTCTTTATCGAGGACTGAAGCTTTCTTT.

This clonotype was observed many times. The genes are TRBV20-1 and TRBJ2-3; the match to TRBD2 covers 9 bases. The CDR3 totals 16 residues. With 3 bases clipped from V and 7 bases from J, the junction kept 14 bases outside the gene matches. The V gene's germline CDR1 is DFQATT and CDR2 SNEGSKA (reference sequence). The CDR3 coding sequence is TGCAGTGCTAGCGAGTCAGCGGGGGGAAGTCGGTATACGCAGTATTTT. Protein: CSASESAGGSRYTQYF.

The J gene is TRBJ1-1, the V gene TRBV14; the D is unclear. The CDR3 is made up of 11 amino acids. Trimming took off 1 base at V and 5 bases at J, with 2 bases between the two ends. Germline V CDR1 and CDR2: SGHDN, FVKESK. The CDR3 loop reads CASSQGTEAFF. CDR3 sequence (DNA): TGTGCCAGCAGCCAAGGGACTGAAGCTTTCTTT.

This clonotype was counted at least ten times. The chain combines TRBV28 with TRBJ2-1; D perhaps matches TRBD1 (6 bases). Germline V gene sequence: CDR1 MDHEN, CDR2 SYDVKM. The V gene lost 4 bases and the J gene lost 2 bases, with 18 bases spanning the gap. CDR3 length: 17 amino acids. Here the CDR3 DNA reads TGTGCCAGCAGTTCAGCAAGCACAGGGTCAACCTACAATGAGCAGTTCTTC. It specifies CASSSASTGSTYNEQFF.

This clonotype showed up many times. CDR3 region: CASSLSVEQETQYF. For the CDR3, the DNA is TGCGCCAGCAGCTTAAGTGTTGAGCAAGAGACCCAGTACTTC. The chain combines TRBV5-1 with TRBJ2-5; D gene ambiguous. Germline CDR1 reads SGHRS; CDR2 reads YFSETQ. Trimming cost V 2 bases and J 2 bases, with 10 bases left between them. This CDR3 is built from 14 residues.

This clonotype was counted ten times or more. The chain links TRBV7-9 to TRBJ1-1; unclear D gene. CDR3 length equals 16 residues. Trimming removed 1 base from V and 1 base from J, with 13 bases in between. Germline values: CDR1 SEHNR, CDR2 FQNEAQ (reference sequence). The CDR3 here is CASSLVSHTGNTEAFF. CDR3 DNA: TGTGCCAGCAGCTTAGTATCCCATACCGGGAACACTGAAGCTTTCTTT.

This clonotype was picked up many times. J is TRBJ2-3 and V is TRBV7-9; 10 nucleotides agree with TRBD2. Germline CDR1 reads SEHNR; CDR2 reads FQNEAQ (reference sequence). The CDR3 covers 16 residues. J lost 2 bases, V lost 0 bases, and 2 bases had no gene match. In DNA form, the CDR3 reads TGTGCCAGCAGCTTAGCCAGCGGGGGGGCCACAGATACGCAGTATTTT. Translation gives CASSLASGGATDTQYF.

This clonotype occurred a few times. This chain joins TRBV20-1 and TRBJ1-2; D gene ambiguous. V was pared by 3 bases and J by 4 bases, with 15 bases between. The length of the CDR3 is 14 residues. The germline V gene encodes CDR1 DFQATT and CDR2 SNEGSKA (reference sequence). CDR3 nucleotide sequence: TGCAGTGCTAGGGAGGTCATTCTCTCCTATGGCTACACCTTC. It encodes CSAREVILSYGYTF.

This clonotype was counted at least ten times. The gene calls are TRBV20-1 and TRBJ2-3; 16 bases agree with TRBD2. V gave up 6 bases and J gave up 4 bases; unmatched junction bases: 10. The germline V gene encodes CDR1 DFQATT and CDR2 SNEGSKA (reference sequence). The CDR3 is made up of 17 amino acids. The CDR3 DNA reads as TGCAGTGCCTCTCCTGGGACTAGCGGGGGGGTGGCAGATACGCAGTATTTT. Amino acids: CSASPGTSGGVADTQYF.

This clonotype has only a few counts. This chain connects TRBV27 to TRBJ2-6, with D possibly matching TRBD1 (6 bases). With 6 bases removed from V and 0 bases from J, the gap between germline ends came to 15 bases. CDR3 length: 17 amino acids. CDR1 is MNHEY, CDR2 SMNVEV, per germline (reference sequence). CDR3 residues: CASRTAGAISGANVLTF. The DNA for the CDR3 is TGTGCCAGCAGGACGGCAGGGGCTATCTCTGGGGCCAACGTCCTGACTTTC.

This clonotype was counted many times. This chain joins TRBV4-2 and TRBJ2-3, with TRBD2 matching 13 bases. The CDR3 is 17 residues long. Germline CDR1 LGHNA, CDR2 YNFKEQ. J lost 3 bases, V lost 3 bases, and 6 bases had no gene match. The CDR3 DNA follows: TGTGCCAGCAGCCAGGAAACTAGCGGGGGGGCAACAGATACGCAGTATTTT. Encoded protein: CASSQETSGGATDTQYF.

V gene TRBV28 combines with J gene TRBJ2-2; 15 bases align to TRBD2. From germline, CDR1 is MDHEN and CDR2 SYDVKM. V shed 6 bases, J shed 6 bases, and the junction held 2 bases outside the gene matches. This CDR3 is built from 15 residues. The DNA of the CDR3 is TGTGCCAGCAGGTGGACTAGCGGGGGGGCCGGGGAGCTGTTTTTT. The encoded protein is CASRWTSGGAGELFF.

In this sample, this clonotype turned up many times. The chain uses TRBV29-1 and TRBJ2-1; 8 bases are shared with TRBD2. This CDR3 contains 15 residues. CDR1 is SQVTM and CDR2 is ANQGSEA in the germline V gene. Losses at the gene ends were 4 bases for V and 6 bases for J; bases not matched to a gene: 11. The DNA for the CDR3 is TGCAGCGTTGCTCTTTGGGAAGCGGGAGCCAATGAGCAGTTCTTC. It specifies CSVALWEAGANEQFF.

The chain carries TRBV20-1 and TRBJ1-1, with D hard to call. The CDR3 length is 14 residues. V was clipped by 5 bases and J by 5 bases, with 18 bases between them. Germline V lookup: CDR1 DFQATT, CDR2 SNEGSKA (reference sequence). The CDR3 coding sequence is TGCAGTGCTGCCTCTCGCCGGCCTGGTACTGAAGCTTTCTTT. It translates to CSAASRRPGTEAFF.

This clonotype was detected ten times or more. This sequence joins TRBV5-4 and TRBJ2-7, with D tentatively TRBD1 (6 bases). The germline V gene encodes CDR1 SGHNT and CDR2 YYREEE (reference sequence). The CDR3 length is 12 residues. Deletions cut 4 bases from V and 7 bases from J, with 12 bases between. The DNA for the CDR3 is TGTGCCAGCAGCCCGAACGGACAGGAGCAGTACTTC. This gives the protein CASSPNGQEQYF.

This clonotype was picked up many times. The chain has TRBV11-2 and TRBJ2-3; TRBD1 aligns across 9 bases. Unmatched junction bases numbered 8, after V lost 6 bases and J lost 4 bases. CDR1 and CDR2 from the germline V gene are SGHAT and FQNNGV. The CDR3 runs 15 residues. This chain's CDR3 is CASRKHWDRADTQYF. CDR3 coding DNA: TGTGCCAGCAGAAAGCACTGGGACAGGGCAGATACGCAGTATTTT.

The chain carries TRBV9 and TRBJ2-1; maybe TRBD2 (7 bases). CDR3 length: 20 residues. With 3 bases removed from V and 0 bases from J, the gap between germline ends came to 25 bases. Germline-derived CDR1 and CDR2 are SGDLS and YYNGEE. DNA of the CDR3: TGTGCCAGCAGCGCGAGGGTGGGGGGGCACCTCGCCGGCTCCTACAATGAGCAGTTCTTC. It specifies CASSARVGGHLAGSYNEQFF. Complete variable domain (other parts from reference TRBV9 and TRBJ2-1): DSGVTQTPKHLITATGQRVTLRCSPRSGDLSVYWYQQSLDQGLQFLIQYYNGEERAKGNILERFSAQQFPDLHSELNLSSLELGDSALYFCASSARVGGHLAGSYNEQFFGPGTRLTVL.

In its sample, this clonotype was seen many times. This rearrangement joins TRBV4-2 to TRBJ1-2; possibly TRBD1 for D (6 bases). Looked up from germline, CDR1 is LGHNA and CDR2 is YNFKEQ. Trimming pared 0 bases from V and 2 bases from J, leaving 13 bases between. The CDR3 has 16 amino acids. The CDR3 sequence is CASSQEGGGGNYGYTF. The CDR3, as DNA: TGTGCCAGCAGCCAAGAAGGTGGAGGGGGAAACTATGGCTACACCTTC.

This clonotype was detected a few times. This rearrangement joins TRBV7-2 to TRBJ1-4; D is possibly TRBD1 (5 bases). Germline assignment: CDR1 SGHTA and CDR2 FQGNSA. CDR3 size: 13 residues. V lost 5 bases to trimming and J lost 7 bases, with 11 bases between them. The CDR3 protein is CASSRGIGEKLFF. CDR3 sequence (DNA): TGTGCCAGCAGCAGGGGTATAGGTGAAAAACTGTTTTTT.

A few counts support this clonotype. This chain joins TRBV5-1 and TRBJ2-5; no clear D. Germline V gene sequence: CDR1 SGHRS, CDR2 YFSETQ. V shed 0 bases and J shed 4 bases, with 10 bases lying between them. CDR3 length: 14 residues. The DNA for the CDR3 is TGCGCCAGCAGCTTGGAGTCTAGGCGAGAGACCCAGTACTTC. It codes for CASSLESRRETQYF. The variable domain in full, completed from reference TRBV5-1 and TRBJ2-5, reads KAGVTQTPRYLIKTRGQQVTLSCSPISGHRSVSWYQQTPGQGLQFLFEYFSETQRNKGNFPGRFSGRQFSNSRSEMNVSTLELGDSALYLCASSLESRRETQYFGPGTRLLVL.

The chain has TRBV7-9 and TRBJ1-2; 12 bases are a match to TRBD1. Trimming took 5 bases from V and 4 from J; bases not matched to a gene: 5. The CDR3 has 15 residues. Germline V gives CDR1 SEHNR, CDR2 FQNEAQ (reference sequence). CDR3 region: CASSRDRGRFYGYTF. The CDR3, as DNA: TGTGCCAGCAGCCGGGACAGGGGGCGCTTCTATGGCTACACCTTC. The full variable domain, rest sourced from reference TRBV7-9 and TRBJ1-2, is DTGVSQNPRHKITKRGQNVTFRCDPISEHNRLYWYRQTLGQGPEFLTYFQNEAQLEKSRLLSDRFSAERPKGSFSTLEIQRTEQGDSAMYLCASSRDRGRFYGYTFGSGTRLTVV.

This clonotype was recorded many times. The chain employs TRBV6-2 or TRBV6-3 and TRBJ1-1; D uncertain. Per the germline V gene, CDR1 is MNHEY and CDR2 is SVGEGT. The V and J ends lost 0 bases and 3 bases respectively, with 8 bases between them. The CDR3 length is 14 residues. CDR3 bases: TGTGCCAGCAGTTACTCCCCCGGATACACTGAAGCTTTCTTT. The encoded protein is CASSYSPGYTEAFF.

The chain has TRBV19 and TRBJ1-2; D possibly corresponds to TRBD1 (5 bases). Trimming took off 10 bases at V and 8 bases at J, with 17 bases between the two ends. This CDR3 is built from 12 residues. In germline, CDR1 is LNHDA, CDR2 SQIVND (reference sequence). This CDR3 is CATNGGTQGYTF. DNA for the CDR3: TGTGCCACCAACGGGGGGACGCAGGGCTACACCTTC.

Many counts were recorded for this clonotype. The chain recombines TRBV24-1 with TRBJ2-1, with TRBD2 matching 14 bases. In germline, CDR1 is KGHDR, CDR2 SFDVKD. This CDR3 comprises 14 residues. Germline trimming cut 5 bases from V and 9 bases from J; bases unmatched to any gene: 2. CDR3: CATSVTSGGGEQFF. In DNA, the CDR3 is TGTGCCACCAGTGTGACTAGCGGGGGGGGTGAGCAGTTCTTC.

In regard to this clonotype: This clone may be a read error of a much larger clone one base away. The CDR3 end shows no conserved phenylalanine or tryptophan, and so a read error is likely. The chain joins TRBV25-1 to TRBJ2-6; tentatively, D is TRBD1 (5 bases). Germline CDR1 reads MGHDK; CDR2 reads SYGVNS. The CDR3 is 20 residues long. The V end was cut by 4 bases, the J end by 2 bases, with 24 bases between. CDR3 protein: CASSGQGRNAPLTGANVLTL. The CDR3 bases are TGTGCCAGCAGTGGGCAGGGTCGAAATGCGCCTCTTACTGGGGCCAACGTCCTGACTCTC.

In this sample, this clonotype turned up many times. V is TRBV7-2 and J is TRBJ2-2; maybe TRBD1 (5 bases). The CDR3 runs to 13 residues. Trimming took 3 bases from V and 4 from J, leaving 6 bases between them. Germline-derived CDR1 and CDR2 are SGHTA and FQGNSA. The CDR3 DNA sequence: TGTGCCAGCAGCTTGCAGGGCACCGGGGAGCTGTTTTTT. Encoded protein: CASSLQGTGELFF.

This clonotype was detected ten times or more. The V gene is TRBV10-2, the J gene TRBJ1-1; no reliable D call. Germline V gene data show CDR1 as WSHSY and CDR2 as SAAADI. With 1 base removed from V and 6 bases from J, the gap between germline ends came to 9 bases. This CDR3 is 13 amino acids long. The CDR3: CASSEWEAAEAFF. CDR3 DNA: TGCGCCAGCAGTGAGTGGGAGGCGGCTGAAGCTTTCTTT.